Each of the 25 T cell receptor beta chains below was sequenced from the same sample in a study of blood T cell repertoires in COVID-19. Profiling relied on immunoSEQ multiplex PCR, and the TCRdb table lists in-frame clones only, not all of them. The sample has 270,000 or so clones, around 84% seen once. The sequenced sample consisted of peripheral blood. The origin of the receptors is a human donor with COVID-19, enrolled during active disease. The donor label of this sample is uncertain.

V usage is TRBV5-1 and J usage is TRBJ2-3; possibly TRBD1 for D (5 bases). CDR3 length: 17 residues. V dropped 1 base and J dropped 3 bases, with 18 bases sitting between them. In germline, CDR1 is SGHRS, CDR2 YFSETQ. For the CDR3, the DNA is TGCGCCAGCAGCTTGAATCGGGTTGGCAGGGTGACAGATACGCAGTATTTT. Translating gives CASSLNRVGRVTDTQYF.

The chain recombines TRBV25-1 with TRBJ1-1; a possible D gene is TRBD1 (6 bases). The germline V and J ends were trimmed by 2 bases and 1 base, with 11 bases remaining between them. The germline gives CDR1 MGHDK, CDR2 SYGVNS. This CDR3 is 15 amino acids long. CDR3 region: CASSEGGRENTEAFF. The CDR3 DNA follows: TGTGCCAGCAGTGAAGGGGGCAGGGAGAACACTGAAGCTTTCTTT.

CDR3 in amino acids: CASSLAGENEQFF. The CDR3 bases are TGTGCCAGCAGCCTAGCGGGAGAGAATGAGCAGTTCTTC. The chain recombines TRBV9 with TRBJ2-1; 10 bases agree with TRBD2. Per germline, CDR1 SGDLS and CDR2 YYNGEE. The CDR3 totals 13 residues. With 4 bases clipped from V and 7 bases from J, the junction kept 2 bases outside the gene matches.

The CDR3 region has the DNA TGTGCCAGCAGTGGCGAGATCCGGGGGACCTTC. Its protein product is CASSGEIRGTF. V gene TRBV2 combines with J gene TRBJ1-2, with TRBD1 as a possible D gene (5 bases). The length of the CDR3 is 11 residues. The germline V gene encodes CDR1 SNHLY and CDR2 FYNNEI. The V and J ends lost 4 bases and 14 bases respectively, with 14 bases between them.

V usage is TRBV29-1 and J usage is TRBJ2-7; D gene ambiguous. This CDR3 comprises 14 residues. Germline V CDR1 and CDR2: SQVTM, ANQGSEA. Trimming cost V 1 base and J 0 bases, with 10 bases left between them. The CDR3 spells CSVEVASSSYEQYF. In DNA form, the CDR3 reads TGCAGCGTTGAAGTGGCGTCTAGCTCCTACGAGCAGTACTTC.

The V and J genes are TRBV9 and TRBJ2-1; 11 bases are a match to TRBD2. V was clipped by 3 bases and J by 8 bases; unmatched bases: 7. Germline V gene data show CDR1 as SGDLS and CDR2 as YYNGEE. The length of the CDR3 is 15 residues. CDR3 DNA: TGTGCCAGCAGCGCCACTAGCGGGAGAGTTCATGAGCAGTTCTTC. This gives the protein CASSATSGRVHEQFF. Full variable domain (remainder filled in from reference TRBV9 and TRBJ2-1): DSGVTQTPKHLITATGQRVTLRCSPRSGDLSVYWYQQSLDQGLQFLIQYYNGEERAKGNILERFSAQQFPDLHSELNLSSLELGDSALYFCASSATSGRVHEQFFGPGTRLTVL.

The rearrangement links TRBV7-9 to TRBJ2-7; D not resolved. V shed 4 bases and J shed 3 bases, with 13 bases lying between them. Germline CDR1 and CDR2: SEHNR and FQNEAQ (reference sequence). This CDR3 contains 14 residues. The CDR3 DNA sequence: TGTGCCAGCAGCTCCTTCGAGAGGCTCTACGAGCAGTACTTC. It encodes CASSSFERLYEQYF.

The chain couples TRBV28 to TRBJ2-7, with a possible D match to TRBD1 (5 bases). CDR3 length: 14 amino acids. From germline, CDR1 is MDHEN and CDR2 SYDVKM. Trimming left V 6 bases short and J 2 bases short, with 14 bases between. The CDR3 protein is CASSPLGVTYEQYF. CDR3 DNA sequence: TGTGCCAGCAGCCCTTTAGGGGTCACCTACGAGCAGTACTTC.

The CDR3 loop is CASSQEVRVGYTF. The CDR3 DNA follows: TGTGCCAGCAGCCAAGAAGTCAGGGTTGGCTACACCTTC. The chain has TRBV3-1 (or the pseudogene TRBV3-2) and TRBJ1-2; D is perhaps TRBD1 (5 bases). The CDR3 runs 13 residues. CDR1 LGHDT and CDR2 YNNKEL come from the germline V gene (reference sequence). V shed 0 bases and J shed 7 bases, with 9 bases lying between them.

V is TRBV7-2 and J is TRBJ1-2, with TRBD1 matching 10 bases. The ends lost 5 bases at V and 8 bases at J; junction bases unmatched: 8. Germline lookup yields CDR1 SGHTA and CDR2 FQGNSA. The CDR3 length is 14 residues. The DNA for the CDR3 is TGTGCCAGCAGCCCACAGACAGGGGGCGGCGGCTACACCTTC. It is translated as CASSPQTGGGGYTF.

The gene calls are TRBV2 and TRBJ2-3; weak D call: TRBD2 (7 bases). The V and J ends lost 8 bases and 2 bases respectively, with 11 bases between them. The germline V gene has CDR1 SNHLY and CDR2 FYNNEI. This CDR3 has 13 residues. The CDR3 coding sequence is TGTGCCAGCGGGGGGGGCGCCACAGATACGCAGTATTTT. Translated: CASGGGATDTQYF.

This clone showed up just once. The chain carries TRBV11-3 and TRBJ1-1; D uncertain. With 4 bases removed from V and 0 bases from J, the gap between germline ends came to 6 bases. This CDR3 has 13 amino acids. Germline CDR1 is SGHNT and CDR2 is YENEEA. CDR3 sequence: CASSSTLNTEAFF. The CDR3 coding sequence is TGTGCCAGCAGCTCCACACTGAACACTGAAGCTTTCTTT.

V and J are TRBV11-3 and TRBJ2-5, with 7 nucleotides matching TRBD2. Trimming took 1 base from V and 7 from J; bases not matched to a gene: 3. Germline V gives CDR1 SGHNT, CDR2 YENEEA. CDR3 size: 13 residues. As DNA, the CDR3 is TGTGCCAGCAGCTTAGGGCTAGCGGTGACCCAGTACTTC. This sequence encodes CASSLGLAVTQYF.

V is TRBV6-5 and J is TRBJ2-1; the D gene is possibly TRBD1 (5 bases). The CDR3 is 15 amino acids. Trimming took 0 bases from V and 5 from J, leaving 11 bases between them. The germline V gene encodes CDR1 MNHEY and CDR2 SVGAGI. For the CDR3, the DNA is TGTGCCAGCAGTTACTCAGGGGCGCTCAACAATGAGCAGTTCTTC. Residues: CASSYSGALNNEQFF.

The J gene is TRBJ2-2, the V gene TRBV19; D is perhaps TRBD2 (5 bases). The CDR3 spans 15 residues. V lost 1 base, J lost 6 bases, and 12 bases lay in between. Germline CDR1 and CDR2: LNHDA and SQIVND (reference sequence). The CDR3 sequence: CASSIGYSVAGELFF. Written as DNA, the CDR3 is TGTGCCAGTAGTATAGGATATAGCGTGGCCGGGGAGCTGTTTTTT.

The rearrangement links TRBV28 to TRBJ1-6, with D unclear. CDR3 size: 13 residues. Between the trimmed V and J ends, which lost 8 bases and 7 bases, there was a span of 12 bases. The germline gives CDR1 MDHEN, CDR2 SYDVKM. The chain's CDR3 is CASRREANSPLHF. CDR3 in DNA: TGTGCCAGCCGAAGGGAGGCAAATTCACCCCTCCACTTT.

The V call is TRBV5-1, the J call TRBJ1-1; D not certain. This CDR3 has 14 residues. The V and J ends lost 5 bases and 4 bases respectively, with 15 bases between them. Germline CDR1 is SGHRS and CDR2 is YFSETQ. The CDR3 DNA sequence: TGCGCCAGCAGGGCAGACATCCTGTCCACTGAAGCTTTCTTT. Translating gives CASRADILSTEAFF.

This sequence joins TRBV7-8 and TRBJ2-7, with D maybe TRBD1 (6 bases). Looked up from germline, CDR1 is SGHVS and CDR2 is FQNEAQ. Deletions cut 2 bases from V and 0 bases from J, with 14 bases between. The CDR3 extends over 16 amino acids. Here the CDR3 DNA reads TGTGCCAGCAGCTTATACCTCGGACAGACCTCCTACGAGCAGTACTTC. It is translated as CASSLYLGQTSYEQYF.

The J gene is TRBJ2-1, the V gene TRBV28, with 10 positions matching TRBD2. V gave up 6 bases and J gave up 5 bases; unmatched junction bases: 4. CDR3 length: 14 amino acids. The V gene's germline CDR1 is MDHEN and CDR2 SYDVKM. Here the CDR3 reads CASRVGLANNEQFF. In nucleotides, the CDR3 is TGTGCCAGCAGGGTGGGACTAGCGAACAATGAGCAGTTCTTC.

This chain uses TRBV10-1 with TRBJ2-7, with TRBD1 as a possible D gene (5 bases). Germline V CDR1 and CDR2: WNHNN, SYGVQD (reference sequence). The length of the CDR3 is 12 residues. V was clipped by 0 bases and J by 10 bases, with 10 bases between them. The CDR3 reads CASSESRDRQYF. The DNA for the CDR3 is TGCGCCAGCAGTGAGTCCAGGGATCGACAGTACTTC.

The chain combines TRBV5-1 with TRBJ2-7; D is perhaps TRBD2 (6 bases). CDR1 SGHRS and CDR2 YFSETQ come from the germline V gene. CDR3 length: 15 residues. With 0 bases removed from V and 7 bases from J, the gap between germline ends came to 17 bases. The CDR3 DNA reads TGCGCCAGCAGCTTGGGTGGGACTGTGGGCGAGGAGCAGTACTTC. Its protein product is CASSLGGTVGEEQYF.

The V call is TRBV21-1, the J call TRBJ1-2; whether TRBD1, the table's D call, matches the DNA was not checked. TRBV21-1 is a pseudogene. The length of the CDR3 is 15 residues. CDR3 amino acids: CASSTDRGFNYGYTF. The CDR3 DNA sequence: TGTGCCAGCAGCACCGACAGGGGCTTCAACTATGGCTACACCTTC.

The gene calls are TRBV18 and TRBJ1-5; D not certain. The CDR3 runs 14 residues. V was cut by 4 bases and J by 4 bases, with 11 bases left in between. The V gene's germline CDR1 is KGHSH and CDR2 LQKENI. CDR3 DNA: TGTGCCAGCTCACTAGGCCAGGTAAATCAGCCCCAGCATTTT. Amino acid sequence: CASSLGQVNQPQHF.

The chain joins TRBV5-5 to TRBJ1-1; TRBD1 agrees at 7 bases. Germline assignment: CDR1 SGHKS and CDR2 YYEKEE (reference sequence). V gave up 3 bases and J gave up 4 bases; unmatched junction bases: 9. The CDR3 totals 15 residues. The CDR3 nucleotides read TGTGCCAGCAGCTACGGACAGGCCGGGGGCACTGAAGCTTTCTTT. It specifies CASSYGQAGGTEAFF.

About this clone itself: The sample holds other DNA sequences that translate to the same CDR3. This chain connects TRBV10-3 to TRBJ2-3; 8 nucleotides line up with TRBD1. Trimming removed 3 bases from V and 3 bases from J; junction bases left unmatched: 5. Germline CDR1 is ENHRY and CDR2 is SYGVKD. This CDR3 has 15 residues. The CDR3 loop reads CAISESGGGTDTQYF. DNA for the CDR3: TGTGCCATCAGTGAATCAGGGGGCGGGACAGATACGCAGTATTTT.